These 29 T cell receptor beta chains share one sample of origin, sequenced in a study of CD8 T cells in Susac syndrome. An amount of RNA that ranged from about 0.45 to 1 ug was reverse transcribed with random hexamers. Each CDR3 protein gets one entry after TCRdb re-called the immunoSEQ multiplex PCR reads with MiXCR. The sample shows about 160,000 distinct CDR3 sequences, 92% of them seen only once. Source material: CD4+ T cells from PBMCs. The receptors were sampled from a human donor in good health.

The V gene is TRBV7-2, the J gene TRBJ1-2, with 10 bases that match TRBD1. Trimming removed 11 bases from V and 8 bases from J; junction bases left unmatched: 14. This CDR3 has 14 residues. Germline V lookup: CDR1 SGHTA, CDR2 FQGNSA. CDR3 residues: CALGRDRGGGGYTF. In DNA form, the CDR3 reads TGTGCCCTTGGGAGGGACAGGGGCGGTGGAGGCTACACCTTC.

The chain has TRBV29-1 and TRBJ1-2; 8 bases map to TRBD1. The CDR3 runs 11 residues. The junction had 2 bases not matched to a gene; V was cut back by 7 bases and J by 4 bases. Germline loops: CDR1 SQVTM, CDR2 ANQGSEA. CDR3 sequence: CSADRAYGYTF. CDR3 sequence (DNA): TGCAGCGCGGACAGGGCCTATGGCTACACCTTC.

This chain connects TRBV5-1 to TRBJ2-5; tentatively, D is TRBD2 (5 bases). Per germline, CDR1 SGHRS and CDR2 YFSETQ. Trimming stripped 4 bases from V and 2 bases from J, with 12 bases between. The CDR3 totals 14 residues. CDR3 region: CASSPGSVQETQYF. Written as DNA, the CDR3 is TGCGCCAGCAGCCCGGGATCGGTACAAGAGACCCAGTACTTC.

The genes are TRBV19 and TRBJ2-7, with TRBD1 as a possible D gene (5 bases). With 7 bases removed from V and 2 bases from J, the gap between germline ends came to 12 bases. The germline V gene has CDR1 LNHDA and CDR2 SQIVND (reference sequence). This CDR3 region has 13 residues. In DNA, the CDR3 is TGTGCCAGTAAGAGTGGGGCCGCCTACGAGCAGTACTTC. Translated, it gives CASKSGAAYEQYF.

This sequence joins TRBV6-2 or TRBV6-3 and TRBJ2-7; TRBD1 matches 9 bases. J lost 3 bases, V lost 6 bases, and 9 bases had no gene match. Germline loops: CDR1 MNHEY, CDR2 SVGEGT. The CDR3 runs 15 residues. The CDR3 loop reads CASRTTGTGNYEQYF. CDR3 coding DNA: TGTGCCAGCAGGACCACCGGGACAGGGAACTACGAGCAGTACTTC.

The V call is TRBV19, the J call TRBJ1-1; 8 bases are shared with TRBD1. The V segment lost 5 bases and the J segment 2 bases; nucleotides outside the gene matches: 4. Germline CDR1 is LNHDA and CDR2 is SQIVND (reference sequence). The length of the CDR3 is 14 residues. CDR3 bases: TGTGCCAGTAGTGTCGACAGGGGAAACACTGAAGCTTTCTTT. Encoded protein: CASSVDRGNTEAFF.

The chain carries TRBV7-8 and TRBJ2-7; weak D call: TRBD1 (5 bases). Germline CDR1 and CDR2: SGHVS and FQNEAQ. V was trimmed by 4 bases and J by 11 bases, leaving 12 bases between them. There are 11 residues in the CDR3. The CDR3: CASSSRTREYF. Here the CDR3 DNA reads TGTGCCAGCAGCTCAAGGACCAGGGAGTACTTC.

V usage is TRBV20-1 and J usage is TRBJ2-1, with 10 bases matching TRBD2. J gave up 7 bases and V 4 bases, and 7 bases lay outside the gene matches. Germline CDR1 reads DFQATT; CDR2 reads SNEGSKA (reference sequence). The CDR3 covers 14 residues. The CDR3 DNA follows: TGCAGTGCTATAGCTAGCGGGGGTTGGAATGAGCAGTTCTTC. This encodes CSAIASGGWNEQFF.

The chain combines TRBV7-2 with TRBJ1-5, with D tentatively TRBD1 (5 bases). CDR1 and CDR2 (germline): SGHTA, FQGNSA. Trimming took 5 bases from V and 5 from J, leaving 13 bases between them. The CDR3 runs 14 residues. CDR3 protein: CASSKWVGDQPQHF. The DNA for the CDR3 is TGTGCCAGCAGCAAATGGGTGGGGGATCAGCCCCAGCATTTT.

The rearrangement links TRBV20-1 to TRBJ2-7; the match to TRBD2 covers 7 bases. Germline CDR1 reads DFQATT; CDR2 reads SNEGSKA (reference sequence). The ends lost 3 bases at V and 6 bases at J; junction bases unmatched: 5. The CDR3 loop spans 12 amino acids. CDR3 nucleotide sequence: TGCAGTGCTAGCTTCGCGGGAGTCGAGCAGTACTTC. Amino acid sequence: CSASFAGVEQYF.

This rearrangement joins TRBV6-5 to TRBJ2-3, with 10 bases identical to TRBD2. The germline V gene encodes CDR1 MNHEY and CDR2 SVGAGI. With V trimmed by 4 bases and J by 2 bases, 9 bases remained unmatched. This CDR3 spans 17 amino acids. The CDR3 is CASSSRIAGGPTDTQYF. The CDR3 nucleotides are TGTGCCAGCAGTTCCCGAATAGCGGGAGGCCCCACAGATACGCAGTATTTT.

This clonotype has a single count. The chain is built from TRBV19 and TRBJ2-1; 9 bases are a match to TRBD2. The germline V gene encodes CDR1 LNHDA and CDR2 SQIVND (reference sequence). Unmatched junction bases numbered 5, after V lost 5 bases and J lost 0 bases. The CDR3 consists of 16 residues. The DNA of the CDR3 is TGTGCCAGTAGTGTGCTAGCGGGGAGCTCCTACAATGAGCAGTTCTTC. It is translated as CASSVLAGSSYNEQFF.

This clonotype appeared once. The rearrangement joins TRBV20-1 to TRBJ2-2, with TRBD1 as a possible D gene (6 bases). Looked up from germline, CDR1 is DFQATT and CDR2 is SNEGSKA (reference sequence). The CDR3 consists of 14 residues. Deletions cut 5 bases from V and 0 bases from J, with 10 bases between. The CDR3 nucleotides read TGCAGTGCTTTTGGACAGCCGAACACCGGGGAGCTGTTTTTT. Protein product: CSAFGQPNTGELFF.

J is TRBJ2-6 and V is TRBV12-3 or TRBV12-4; 7 bases align to TRBD1. This CDR3 has 16 amino acids. J was trimmed by 4 bases and V by 9 bases; bases with no gene match: 12. The chain's CDR3 is CASTQGVQWGANVLTF. The DNA for the CDR3 is TGTGCCAGTACCCAGGGGGTACAGTGGGGGGCCAACGTCCTGACTTTC.

The chain is built from TRBV6-2 or TRBV6-3 and TRBJ1-5; D is possibly TRBD1 (5 bases). There are 14 residues in the CDR3. V lost 1 base, J lost 4 bases, and 8 bases lay in between. CDR1 is MNHEY, CDR2 SVGEGT, per germline. CDR3 nucleotides: TGTGCCAGCAGTTACTGGGGGAGGAATCAGCCCCAGCATTTT. Its translation: CASSYWGRNQPQHF.

The rearrangement joins TRBV3-1 to TRBJ1-1, with D uncertain. V shed 3 bases and J shed 1 base, with 12 bases lying between them. This CDR3 comprises 15 residues. Germline V gene data show CDR1 as LGHDT and CDR2 as YNNKEL (reference sequence). Here the CDR3 DNA reads TGTGCCAGCAGCCATGATGTCCCGAGGAACACTGAAGCTTTCTTT. Residues: CASSHDVPRNTEAFF. Supplemented by reference TRBV3-1 and TRBJ1-1, the full variable domain reads DTAVSQTPKYLVTQMGNDKSIKCEQNLGHDTMYWYKQDSKKFLKIMFSYNNKELIINETVPNRFSPKSPDKAHLNLHINSLELGDSAVYFCASSHDVPRNTEAFFGQGTRLTVV.

The chain carries TRBV20-1 and TRBJ1-1; TRBD1 is a possible D gene (5 bases). Trimming shortened V by 4 bases and J by 1 base, and 13 bases separated the two germline ends. The germline CDR1 and CDR2 sequences are DFQATT and SNEGSKA (reference sequence). The CDR3 spans 14 residues. The CDR3 nucleotides read TGCAGTGCTACCCGGGACGCCGGGAACACTGAAGCTTTCTTT. Its protein is CSATRDAGNTEAFF.

V gene TRBV18 combines with J gene TRBJ2-3, with no clear D. Germline CDR1 and CDR2: KGHSH and LQKENI. CDR3 length: 15 residues. The ends were cut back, 2 bases at V and 0 bases at J, with 9 bases in the middle. The CDR3 DNA sequence: TGTGCCAGCTCACCAGTAGTCACCAGCACAGATACGCAGTATTTT. This gives the protein CASSPVVTSTDTQYF.

The V gene is TRBV18, the J gene TRBJ2-7; possibly TRBD2 for D (6 bases). Germline CDR1 is KGHSH and CDR2 is LQKENI. V lost 2 bases, J lost 2 bases, and 16 bases lay in between. The CDR3 extends over 16 amino acids. As DNA, the CDR3 is TGTGCCAGCTCACCAGGACTAACCGGGGTCACCTACGAGCAGTACTTC. Translation gives CASSPGLTGVTYEQYF.

The V call is TRBV20-1, the J call TRBJ1-5; no clear D gene. Germline V gene data show CDR1 as DFQATT and CDR2 as SNEGSKA (reference sequence). V lost 0 bases and J 5 bases, leaving 5 bases between the germline ends. The CDR3 spans 12 residues. Here the CDR3 DNA reads TGCAGTGCTAGAGACGAGGATCAGCCCCAGCATTTT. Translation: CSARDEDQPQHF.

The V gene is TRBV5-1, the J gene TRBJ2-5; the D is unclear. There are 14 residues in the CDR3. Germline V CDR1 and CDR2: SGHRS, YFSETQ. Trimming took off 0 bases at V and 5 bases at J, with 11 bases between the two ends. CDR3 coding DNA: TGCGCCAGCAGCTTGGCCGGCCAGATCGAGACCCAGTACTTC. Protein: CASSLAGQIETQYF. Full variable domain (outside the CDR3, taken from reference TRBV5-1 and TRBJ2-5): KAGVTQTPRYLIKTRGQQVTLSCSPISGHRSVSWYQQTPGQGLQFLFEYFSETQRNKGNFPGRFSGRQFSNSRSEMNVSTLELGDSALYLCASSLAGQIETQYFGPGTRLLVL.

This clonotype was seen only once. The chain recombines TRBV3-1 with TRBJ2-2; possibly TRBD2 for D (6 bases). The CDR3 runs 20 residues. CDR1 is LGHDT, CDR2 YNNKEL, per germline (reference sequence). V shed 1 base and J shed 3 bases, with 24 bases lying between them. The CDR3 is CASSQGADLGQTGDTGELFF. The CDR3 DNA sequence: TGTGCCAGCAGCCAAGGAGCTGATTTGGGCCAAACGGGGGACACCGGGGAGCTGTTTTTT. Drawing the rest from reference TRBV3-1 and TRBJ2-2, the complete variable domain is DTAVSQTPKYLVTQMGNDKSIKCEQNLGHDTMYWYKQDSKKFLKIMFSYNNKELIINETVPNRFSPKSPDKAHLNLHINSLELGDSAVYFCASSQGADLGQTGDTGELFFGEGSRLTVL.

The rearrangement links TRBV6-2 or TRBV6-3 to TRBJ2-7; either TRBD1 or TRBD2 may fit D (5 bases each). V was cut by 3 bases and J by 7 bases, with 10 bases left in between. Germline V gives CDR1 MNHEY, CDR2 SVGEGT. The CDR3 covers 12 residues. The CDR3 DNA sequence: TGTGCCAGCAGTTATCGGGGCCTGGAGCAGTACTTC. Its protein product is CASSYRGLEQYF.

J is TRBJ2-7 and V is TRBV5-1; D is perhaps TRBD2 (6 bases). Trimming removed 5 bases from V and 0 bases from J, with 27 bases in between. CDR3 size: 19 residues. CDR1 and CDR2 (germline): SGHRS, YFSETQ. The DNA for the CDR3 is TGCGCCAGCAGTGAGGGGACTTGGTCCTCAGATCCGAGCTCCTACGAGCAGTACTTC. Translated, it gives CASSEGTWSSDPSSYEQYF.

The CDR3 sequence: CSARPGQGPTYEQYF. The DNA for the CDR3 is TGCAGTGCTAGGCCCGGACAGGGCCCTACCTACGAGCAGTACTTC. This rearrangement joins TRBV20-1 to TRBJ2-7; TRBD1 matches at 8 bases. The CDR3 spans 15 residues. The V gene's germline CDR1 is DFQATT and CDR2 SNEGSKA (reference sequence). The J segment lost 2 bases and the V segment lost 3 bases, leaving 9 bases of the junction unmatched.

The rearrangement links TRBV18 to TRBJ2-3; D perhaps matches TRBD1 (6 bases). V was clipped by 3 bases and J by 1 base, with 14 bases between them. This CDR3 is built from 16 residues. Germline V gene sequence: CDR1 KGHSH, CDR2 LQKENI. In DNA, the CDR3 is TGTGCCAGCTCACCCTTAGGACAGACGGGCACAGATACGCAGTATTTT. It encodes CASSPLGQTGTDTQYF.

The chain joins TRBV7-2 to TRBJ1-1; possible D gene TRBD1, 5 bases. Germline V gene sequence: CDR1 SGHTA, CDR2 FQGNSA. Trimming removed 5 bases from V and 6 bases from J, with 13 bases in between. CDR3 length equals 13 residues. The CDR3 region has the DNA TGTGCCAGCAGCCCAGGGTGGGTTGCTGAAGCTTTCTTT. Its translation: CASSPGWVAEAFF.

The chain is built from TRBV7-9 and TRBJ1-2; the match to TRBD1 covers 9 bases. This CDR3 region has 15 residues. After removal of 5 bases from V and 5 bases from J, the junction contained 9 bases not matched to a gene. CDR1 SEHNR and CDR2 FQNEAQ come from the germline V gene (reference sequence). CDR3 sequence reads: CASSPALTGGYGYTF. The CDR3 DNA reads as TGTGCCAGCAGCCCCGCCCTGACAGGGGGATATGGCTACACCTTC.

The rearrangement uses TRBV10-1 and TRBJ2-4; TRBD1 agrees at 11 bases. This CDR3 comprises 15 residues. V dropped 0 bases and J dropped 10; count of bases not matched to a gene: 5. Looked up from germline, CDR1 is WNHNN and CDR2 is SYGVQD (reference sequence). This CDR3 is CASSESRGQGVIQYF. For the CDR3, the DNA is TGCGCCAGCAGTGAGTCGAGGGGACAGGGGGTTATTCAGTACTTC.